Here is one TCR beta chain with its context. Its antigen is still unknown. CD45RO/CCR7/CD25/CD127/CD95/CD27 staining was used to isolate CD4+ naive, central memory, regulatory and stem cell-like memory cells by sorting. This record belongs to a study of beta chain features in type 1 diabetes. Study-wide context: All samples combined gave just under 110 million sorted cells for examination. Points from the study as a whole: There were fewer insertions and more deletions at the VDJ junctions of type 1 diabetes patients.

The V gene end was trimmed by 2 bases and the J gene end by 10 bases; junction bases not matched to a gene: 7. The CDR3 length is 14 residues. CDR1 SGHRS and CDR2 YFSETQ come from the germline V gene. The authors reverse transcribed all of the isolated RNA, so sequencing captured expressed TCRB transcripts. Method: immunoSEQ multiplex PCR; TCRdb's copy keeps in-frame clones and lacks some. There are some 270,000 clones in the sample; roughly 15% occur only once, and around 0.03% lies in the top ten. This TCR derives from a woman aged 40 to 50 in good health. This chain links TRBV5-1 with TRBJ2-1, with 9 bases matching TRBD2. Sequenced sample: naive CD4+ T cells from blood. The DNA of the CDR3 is TGCGCCAGCAGCTTAATTGTAGCGGGGGCCGAGCAGTTCTTC. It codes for CASSLIVAGAEQFF.